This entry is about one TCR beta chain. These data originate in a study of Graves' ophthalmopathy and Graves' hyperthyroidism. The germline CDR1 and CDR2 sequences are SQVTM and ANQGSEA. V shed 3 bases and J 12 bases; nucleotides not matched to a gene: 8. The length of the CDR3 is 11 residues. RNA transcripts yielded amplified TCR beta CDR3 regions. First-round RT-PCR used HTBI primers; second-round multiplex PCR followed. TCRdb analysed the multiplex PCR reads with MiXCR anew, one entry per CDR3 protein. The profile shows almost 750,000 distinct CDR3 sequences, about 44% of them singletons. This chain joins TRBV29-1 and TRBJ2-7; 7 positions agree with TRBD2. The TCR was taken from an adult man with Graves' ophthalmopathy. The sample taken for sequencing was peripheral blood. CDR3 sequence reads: CSVDGQGEGYF. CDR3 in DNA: TGCAGCGTTGACGGACAAGGGGAGGGGTACTTC.